The 30 T cell receptor beta chains given below trace back to one sample, sequenced in a study of blood T cell repertoires in COVID-19 (TCRdb year 2020). The method was the immunoSEQ multiplex PCR assay. TCRdb's version of the immuneACCESS table is confined to in-frame rearrangements and falls short of the full clone set. An unresolved V gene accounts for under half of the shortfall where checked; the remainder is of unknown origin. The sample has about 25,000 clones on record, 65% to 90% of them singletons. The top ten hold 1.8% of the sample. The sample was peripheral blood. All receptors derive from a man older than 75 with active or convalescent COVID-19.

V gene TRBV9 combines with J gene TRBJ1-3, with no clear D. Germline CDR1 is SGDLS and CDR2 is YYNGEE. The V end was cut by 5 bases, the J end by 4 bases, with 16 bases between. This CDR3 region has 15 residues. The CDR3 DNA sequence: TGTGCCAGCAGTGGAGGACGGGCCCCCGGAAACACCATATATTTT. Protein: CASSGGRAPGNTIYF.

This sequence joins TRBV5-1 and TRBJ2-3; 16 bases fit TRBD2. The length of the CDR3 is 18 residues. CDR1 and CDR2 from the germline V gene are SGHRS and YFSETQ. The V gene end was trimmed by 1 base and the J gene end by 4 bases; junction bases not matched to a gene: 6. CDR3 region: CASSLMGLAGGPADTQYF. Written as DNA, the CDR3 is TGCGCCAGCAGCTTGATGGGACTAGCGGGGGGGCCAGCAGATACGCAGTATTTT.

This sequence joins TRBV9 and TRBJ2-1, with 9 bases fitting TRBD1. J gave up 8 bases and V 4 bases, and 7 bases lay outside the gene matches. The CDR3 loop spans 14 amino acids. In germline, CDR1 is SGDLS, CDR2 YYNGEE. DNA of the CDR3: TGTGCCAGCAGCCATGACAGGGGGAGGGATGAGCAGTTCTTC. As protein: CASSHDRGRDEQFF.

The V gene is TRBV19, the J gene TRBJ1-1; D remains ambiguous. Germline V gene data show CDR1 as LNHDA and CDR2 as SQIVND (reference sequence). This CDR3 is built from 13 residues. Between the trimmed V and J ends, which lost 3 bases and 6 bases, there was a span of 11 bases. The CDR3 here is CASSMPFEAEAFF. The CDR3, as DNA: TGTGCCAGTAGTATGCCTTTTGAGGCTGAAGCTTTCTTT.

The chain combines TRBV19 with TRBJ1-1; tentatively, D is TRBD1 (5 bases). This CDR3 contains 15 residues. Germline CDR1 LNHDA, CDR2 SQIVND (reference sequence). Deletions cut 3 bases from V and 1 base from J, with 12 bases between. The CDR3 protein is CASSITGGQNTEAFF. CDR3 coding DNA: TGTGCCAGTAGTATTACGGGGGGTCAGAACACTGAAGCTTTCTTT.

The chain employs TRBV7-8 and TRBJ2-2, with D possibly matching TRBD2 (6 bases). The CDR3 sequence is 15 residues long. The germline gives CDR1 SGHVS, CDR2 FQNEAQ. Trimming cost V 3 bases and J 2 bases, with 10 bases left between them. The CDR3 DNA is TGTGCCAGCAGCTTTGGGACTCGTAACACCGGGGAGCTGTTTTTT. Encoded protein: CASSFGTRNTGELFF.

This clone was recorded once. The chain has TRBV5-6 and TRBJ1-5, with D tentatively TRBD1 (5 bases). The V end lost 6 bases, the J end lost 9 bases, and 13 bases lay between the germline ends. The CDR3 length is 12 residues. Per the germline V gene, CDR1 is SGHDT and CDR2 is YYEEEE. CDR3 in amino acids: CASNPRGGPQHF. The DNA of the CDR3 is TGTGCCAGCAACCCCCGGGGGGGGCCCCAGCATTTT.

In regard to this clone: One junction end disagrees with the germline gene, perhaps due to a read error. This chain connects TRBV3-1 (or the pseudogene TRBV3-2) to TRBJ2-3; D might be TRBD2 (6 bases). The CDR3 is made up of 13 amino acids. Germline-derived CDR1 and CDR2 are LGHDT and YNNKEL (reference sequence). The CDR3 DNA reads as TGTGCCAGCAGCGAAGAGAGGCGGGGTACGCAGTATTTT. Its protein product is CASSEERRGTQYF.

This chain uses TRBV3-1 (or the pseudogene TRBV3-2) with TRBJ1-6; D not resolved. Germline assignment: CDR1 LGHDT and CDR2 YNNKEL (reference sequence). The V end was cut by 1 base, the J end by 10 bases, with 14 bases between. The CDR3 extends over 15 amino acids. The CDR3 reads CASSQGASVRSPLHF. As DNA, the CDR3 is TGTGCCAGCAGCCAAGGGGCGAGTGTCCGGTCACCCCTCCACTTT.

This chain links TRBV7-8 with TRBJ2-5; 10 bases are shared with TRBD2. The junction had 8 bases not matched to a gene; V was cut back by 3 bases and J by 1 base. The germline V gene encodes CDR1 SGHVS and CDR2 FQNEAQ. The CDR3 runs 17 residues. This chain's CDR3 is CASSFLERGGLQETQYF. CDR3 coding DNA: TGTGCCAGCAGCTTTTTGGAGCGGGGGGGTCTCCAAGAGACCCAGTACTTC.

J is TRBJ2-2 and V is TRBV4-1; 7 bases align to TRBD2. The J segment lost 5 bases and the V segment lost 3 bases, leaving 3 bases of the junction unmatched. The CDR3 totals 14 residues. The germline CDR1 and CDR2 sequences are MGHRA and YSYEKL. In nucleotides, the CDR3 is TGCGCCAGCAGCCAGGGGGAGGGGACCGGGGAGCTGTTTTTT. This codes for CASSQGEGTGELFF.

This clone was counted once. The chain employs TRBV4-2 and TRBJ2-7; D possibly corresponds to TRBD2 (7 bases). Germline CDR1 and CDR2: LGHNA and YNFKEQ. This CDR3 has 16 amino acids. V was trimmed by 0 bases and J by 0 bases, leaving 12 bases between them. The CDR3 here is CASSQEGGASSYEQYF. The CDR3 DNA follows: TGTGCCAGCAGCCAAGAGGGGGGGGCTAGCTCCTACGAGCAGTACTTC.

The chain links TRBV4-1 to TRBJ2-3; TRBD2 matches 13 bases. Trimming took 0 bases from V and 6 from J; bases not matched to a gene: 6. The CDR3 spans 17 residues. The germline V gene has CDR1 MGHRA and CDR2 YSYEKL. The CDR3 sequence: CASSQDPRLAGGDTQYF. Here the CDR3 DNA reads TGCGCCAGCAGCCAAGATCCTCGACTAGCGGGGGGTGATACGCAGTATTTT.

The chain links TRBV5-6 to TRBJ2-2, with D hard to call. The V gene lost 0 bases and the J gene lost 6 bases, with 9 bases spanning the gap. Germline CDR1 and CDR2: SGHDT and YYEEEE. CDR3 length: 14 amino acids. CDR3 sequence (DNA): TGTGCCAGCAGCTTGGCGGCAGGCCCCGGGGAGCTGTTTTTT. It is translated as CASSLAAGPGELFF.

The chain links TRBV4-1 to TRBJ1-5; D is uncertain. CDR3 length: 15 amino acids. Per the germline V gene, CDR1 is MGHRA and CDR2 is YSYEKL. V gave up 3 bases and J gave up 4 bases, with 13 bases separating them. The CDR3 bases are TGCGCCAGCAGCCACCCCGCCATCCGGAATCAGCCCCAGCATTTT. This gives the protein CASSHPAIRNQPQHF.

The chain combines TRBV6-5 with TRBJ2-5; TRBD1 aligns across 8 bases. Per the germline V gene, CDR1 is MNHEY and CDR2 is SVGAGI. The CDR3 covers 14 residues. The V and J ends lost 6 bases and 2 bases, in that order; junction bases with no gene match: 5. The CDR3 nucleotides read TGTGCCAGCAGCGACAGGGGTGGTCAAGAGACCCAGTACTTC. It encodes CASSDRGGQETQYF.

This clone was detected a few times. J is TRBJ2-1 and V is TRBV5-8; 11 positions match TRBD2. V was clipped by 6 bases and J by 2 bases; unmatched bases: 4. Germline lookup yields CDR1 SGHTS and CDR2 YDEGEE. There are 15 residues in the CDR3. CDR3: CASNPGLAAYNEQFF. CDR3 DNA sequence: TGTGCCAGCAACCCGGGACTAGCGGCCTACAATGAGCAGTTCTTC.

The chain employs TRBV6-4 and TRBJ1-2, with 8 nucleotides matching TRBD1. The CDR3 covers 14 residues. Trimming removed 5 bases from V and 8 bases from J; junction bases left unmatched: 10. Per germline, CDR1 MRHNA and CDR2 SNTAGT. The CDR3 DNA sequence: TGTGCCAGCAGTATCGGGGGGACAGGAGGCGGCTACACCTTC. Translated: CASSIGGTGGGYTF.

The chain is built from TRBV9 and TRBJ2-5, with 11 bases lining up with TRBD2. Germline V CDR1 and CDR2: SGDLS, YYNGEE. V trimming: 0 bases; J trimming: 5 bases; junction bases outside the gene matches: 9. The length of the CDR3 is 17 residues. The CDR3 sequence is CASSVGSSGRALETQYF. CDR3 nucleotide sequence: TGTGCCAGCAGCGTAGGCAGTAGCGGGAGGGCCTTGGAGACCCAGTACTTC.

The rearrangement joins TRBV5-6 to TRBJ2-3; 9 nucleotides agree with TRBD2. In germline, CDR1 is SGHDT, CDR2 YYEEEE. The CDR3 sequence is 15 residues long. J was trimmed by 5 bases and V by 4 bases; bases with no gene match: 8. CDR3 in DNA: TGTGCCAGCAGCACGTTAGCGGGAGAGAAAGATACGCAGTATTTT. It codes for CASSTLAGEKDTQYF.

V gene TRBV10-3 combines with J gene TRBJ2-1; possibly TRBD2 for D (5 bases). The CDR3 length is 13 residues. Germline V lookup: CDR1 ENHRY, CDR2 SYGVKD. With 5 bases removed from V and 7 bases from J, the gap between germline ends came to 12 bases. CDR3 nucleotide sequence: TGTGCCATCAGTCGCGAGACGGGGAATGAGCAGTTCTTC. It specifies CAISRETGNEQFF.

This chain connects TRBV10-3 to TRBJ2-7; 10 nucleotides agree with TRBD1. CDR3 length: 15 residues. Germline loops: CDR1 ENHRY, CDR2 SYGVKD. J lost 3 bases, V lost 0 bases, and 2 bases had no gene match. This CDR3 reads CAISESGTGVYEQYF. DNA of the CDR3: TGTGCCATCAGTGAGTCCGGGACAGGGGTCTACGAGCAGTACTTC.

The chain is built from TRBV19 and TRBJ2-3; 9 bases align to TRBD2. J lost 11 bases, V lost 5 bases, and 5 bases had no gene match. This CDR3 comprises 12 residues. Germline V lookup: CDR1 LNHDA, CDR2 SQIVND (reference sequence). The CDR3 reads CASSEVAGEQYF. Here the CDR3 DNA reads TGTGCCAGTAGTGAGGTAGCGGGAGAGCAGTATTTT.

V usage is TRBV7-6 and J usage is TRBJ1-2; 9 bases match TRBD1. The CDR3 length is 13 residues. The ends lost 8 bases at V and 4 bases at J; junction bases unmatched: 5. CDR1 SGHVS and CDR2 FNYEAQ come from the germline V gene. CDR3 in DNA: TGTGCCAGCTCTCCGACAGGGGGCTATGGCTACACCTTC. This translates into CASSPTGGYGYTF. The entire variable domain, with the rest obtained from reference TRBV7-6 and TRBJ1-2, is as follows: GAGVSQSPRYKVTKRGQDVALRCDPISGHVSLYWYRQALGQGPEFLTYFNYEAQQDKSGLPNDRFSAERPEGSISTLTIQRTEQRDSAMYRCASSPTGGYGYTFGSGTRLTVV.

The chain links TRBV6-5 to TRBJ2-7; possibly TRBD2 for D (6 bases). The CDR3 runs to 13 residues. The V gene lost 7 bases and the J gene lost 0 bases, with 10 bases spanning the gap. In germline, CDR1 is MNHEY, CDR2 SVGAGI. The CDR3 bases are TGTGCCAGCACTAGGAGGGGCTCCTACGAGCAGTACTTC. It codes for CASTRRGSYEQYF.

The chain couples TRBV5-1 to TRBJ2-7; 8 bases are a match to TRBD1. The CDR3 is 15 residues long. V shed 0 bases, J shed 2 bases, and the junction held 4 bases outside the gene matches. CDR1 SGHRS and CDR2 YFSETQ come from the germline V gene. The CDR3 sequence is CASSLGGTGTYEQYF. For the CDR3, the DNA is TGCGCCAGCAGCTTGGGGGGGACAGGTACCTACGAGCAGTACTTC.

This clone occurred once. V and J are TRBV6-1 and TRBJ2-2; 10 positions agree with TRBD2. Germline CDR1 reads MNHNS; CDR2 reads SASEGT. The CDR3 runs to 16 residues. V gave up 0 bases and J gave up 6 bases; unmatched junction bases: 4. This CDR3 is CASSEAASGRPGELFF. The CDR3 nucleotides read TGTGCCAGCAGTGAAGCTGCTAGCGGGAGACCCGGGGAGCTGTTTTTT.

This chain joins TRBV27 and TRBJ1-6, with D hard to call. Trimming cost V 5 bases and J 0 bases, with 8 bases left between them. CDR1 MNHEY and CDR2 SMNVEV come from the germline V gene (reference sequence). The CDR3 has 15 residues. The CDR3 here is CASSRGGSYNSPLHF. DNA of the CDR3: TGTGCCAGCAGTCGGGGAGGCTCCTATAATTCACCCCTCCACTTT.

V gene TRBV21-1 combines with J gene TRBJ1-5. TRBV21-1 represents a pseudogene. There are 14 residues in the CDR3. Here the CDR3 DNA reads TGTGCCAACCCAGAGGCCGGGTCCAATCAGCCCCAGCATTTT. It yields the protein CANPEAGSNQPQHF.

The chain combines TRBV2 with TRBJ2-2; 11 bases match TRBD2. J gave up 4 bases and V 5 bases, and 3 bases lay outside the gene matches. CDR1 is SNHLY, CDR2 FYNNEI, per germline. The CDR3 is 15 residues long. Here the CDR3 DNA reads TGTGCCAGCAGTATTAGCGGGGGGGCCACCGGGGAGCTGTTTTTT. It specifies CASSISGGATGELFF.